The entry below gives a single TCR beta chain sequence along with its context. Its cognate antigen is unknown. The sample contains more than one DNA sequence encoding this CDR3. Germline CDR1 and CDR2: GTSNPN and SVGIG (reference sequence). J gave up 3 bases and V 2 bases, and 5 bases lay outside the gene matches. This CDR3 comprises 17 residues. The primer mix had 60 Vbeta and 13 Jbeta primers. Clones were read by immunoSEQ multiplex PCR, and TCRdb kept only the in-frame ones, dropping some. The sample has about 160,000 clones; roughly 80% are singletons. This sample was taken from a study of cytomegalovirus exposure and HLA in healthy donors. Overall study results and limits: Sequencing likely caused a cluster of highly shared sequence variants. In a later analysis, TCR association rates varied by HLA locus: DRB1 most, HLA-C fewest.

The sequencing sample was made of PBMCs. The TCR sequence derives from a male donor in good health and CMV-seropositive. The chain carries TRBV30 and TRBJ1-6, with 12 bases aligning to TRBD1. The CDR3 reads CAWSPGTGGFYNSPLHF. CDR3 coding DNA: TGTGCCTGGAGTCCGGGGACAGGGGGCTTCTATAATTCACCCCTCCACTTT. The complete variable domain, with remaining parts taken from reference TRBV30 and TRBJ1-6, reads SQTIHQWPATLVQPVGSPLSLECTVEGTSNPNLYWYRQAAGRGLQLLFYSVGIGQISSEVPQNLSASRPQDRQFILSSKKLLLSDSGFYLCAWSPGTGGFYNSPLHFGNGTRLTVT.